A selection of T cell receptor beta chains follows, all from one sample in a study of CD8 T cells in Susac syndrome. MiXCR was run by TCRdb on the immunoSEQ multiplex PCR reads, yielding one entry per CDR3 protein. This table has about 400,000 distinct CDR3 sequences, more than 70% appearing once. Sequenced material: CD8+ T cells from PBMCs. These TCRs come from a human donor with multiple sclerosis. Each CDR3 is given with its conserved first and last residue. The order of the fields is J gene, V gene, clone size, D gene, CDR3 protein, CDR3 DNA. The D gene is left open where the match is weak. A clone size is listed for some rows: how often the clone was seen (once, few, many), or a class if it is expanded.

J: TRBJ2-5; V: TRBV27; size: NA; D: NA; CDR3: CASSFIGGPQETQYF; DNA: TGTGCCAGCAGTTTCATTGGGGGACCCCAAGAGACCCAGTACTTC
J: TRBJ1-6; V: TRBV6-2/TRBV6-3; size: NA; D: TRBD1; CDR3: CASNLQGENSPLHF; DNA: TGTGCCAGCAATCTACAGGGGGAGAATTCACCCCTCCACTTT
J: TRBJ2-1; V: TRBV5-1; size: NA; D: TRBD2; CDR3: CASSAGLAGNNEQFF; DNA: TGCGCCAGCAGCGCGGGACTAGCGGGGAATAATGAGCAGTTCTTC
J: TRBJ2-7; V: TRBV28; size: few; D: TRBD1; CDR3: CASSSGQEPYEQYF; DNA: TGTGCCAGCAGTTCGGGACAGGAGCCCTACGAGCAGTACTTC
J: TRBJ1-2; V: TRBV3-1; size: NA; D: NA; CDR3: CASSQGEGNYGYTF; DNA: TGTGCCAGCAGCCAAGGTGAGGGAAACTATGGCTACACCTTC
J: TRBJ1-6; V: TRBV5-1; size: NA; D: NA; CDR3: CASSFSRDLNSPLHF; DNA: TGCGCCAGCAGCTTTAGTCGGGATCTTAATTCACCCCTCCACTTT
J: TRBJ2-1; V: TRBV30; size: NA; D: NA; CDR3: CAWLGNSYNEQFF; DNA: TGTGCCTGGTTAGGGAACTCCTACAATGAGCAGTTCTTC
J: TRBJ1-1; V: TRBV4-1; size: NA; D: NA; CDR3: CASSPLGMETEAFF; DNA: TGCGCCAGCAGCCCCCTAGGAATGGAGACTGAAGCTTTCTTT
J: TRBJ2-5; V: TRBV7-9; size: NA; D: NA; CDR3: CASSSIGGVETQYF; DNA: TGTGCCAGCAGCTCCATAGGAGGGGTAGAGACCCAGTACTTC
J: TRBJ1-6; V: TRBV4-1; size: NA; D: NA; CDR3: CASSQEGRLNSPLHF; DNA: TGCGCCAGCAGCCAAGAAGGGCGCTTAAATTCACCCCTCCACTTT
J: TRBJ2-2; V: TRBV27; size: NA; D: NA; CDR3: CASSLSTDTGELFF; DNA: TGTGCCAGCAGTTTATCGACGGACACCGGGGAGCTGTTTTTT
J: TRBJ2-7; V: TRBV27; size: few; D: NA; CDR3: CASSPLESSYEQYF; DNA: TGTGCCAGCAGTCCACTCGAGAGCTCCTACGAGCAGTACTTC
J: TRBJ2-7; V: TRBV19; size: NA; D: NA; CDR3: CASSIDGDSSYEQYF; DNA: TGTGCCAGTAGTATTGATGGGGACTCCTCCTACGAGCAGTACTTC
J: TRBJ2-1; V: TRBV5-6; size: NA; D: TRBD2; CDR3: CASSLGTSGGPGLYNEQFF; DNA: TGTGCCAGCAGCTTAGGAACTAGCGGGGGCCCTGGACTTTACAATGAGCAGTTCTTC
J: TRBJ2-7; V: TRBV4-1; size: few; D: NA; CDR3: CASSHPGQAYEQYF; DNA: TGTGCCAGTTCCCACCCAGGACAAGCCTACGAGCAGTACTTC
J: TRBJ2-7; V: TRBV2; size: NA; D: NA; CDR3: CASARGSGPYEQYF; DNA: TGTGCCAGCGCACGCGGGTCGGGGCCCTACGAGCAGTACTTC
J: TRBJ2-1; V: TRBV20-1; size: few; D: NA; CDR3: CSAVESSYNEQFF; DNA: TGCAGTGCTGTGGAGAGCTCCTACAATGAGCAGTTCTTC
J: TRBJ2-2; V: TRBV29-1; size: NA; D: TRBD2; CDR3: CSVEEFGLAGAGGELFF; DNA: TGCAGCGTTGAGGAATTCGGACTAGCGGGAGCGGGCGGGGAGCTGTTTTTT
J: TRBJ2-1; V: TRBV7-9; size: NA; D: TRBD1; CDR3: CASSRQGAGIHNEQFF; DNA: TGTGCCAGCAGCCGACAGGGGGCCGGTATCCACAATGAGCAGTTCTTC
J: TRBJ2-7; V: TRBV6-2/TRBV6-3; size: NA; D: TRBD2; CDR3: CASSYIQPGRPGEQYF; DNA: TGTGCCAGCAGTTACATCCAACCCGGGAGGCCCGGAGAGCAGTACTTC
J: TRBJ1-1; V: TRBV12-3/TRBV12-4; size: NA; D: NA; CDR3: CATIGQSNTEAFF; DNA: TGTGCCACCATAGGACAGTCGAACACTGAAGCTTTCTTT
J: TRBJ1-2; V: TRBV6-6; size: NA; D: NA; CDR3: CASSYSMVGDYGYTF; DNA: TGTGCCAGCAGTTACTCGATGGTGGGGGACTATGGCTACACCTTC
J: TRBJ1-2; V: TRBV5-1; size: few; D: NA; CDR3: CASSLGTAYGYTF; DNA: TGCGCCAGCAGCTTGGGAACGGCGTATGGCTACACCTTC
J: TRBJ1-1; V: TRBV4-1; size: NA; D: NA; CDR3: CASSSLGRGRAEAFF; DNA: TGCGCCAGCAGCTCATTGGGGAGGGGTAGGGCTGAAGCTTTCTTT
J: TRBJ1-1; V: TRBV5-1; size: NA; D: TRBD1; CDR3: CASSQSGGYTEAFF; DNA: TGCGCCAGCAGCCAATCAGGGGGATACACTGAAGCTTTCTTT
J: TRBJ2-1; V: TRBV19; size: NA; D: NA; CDR3: CASSVGTSYNEQFF; DNA: TGTGCCAGTAGCGTAGGGACTTCGTACAATGAGCAGTTCTTC
J: TRBJ1-1; V: TRBV6-2/TRBV6-3; size: NA; D: NA; CDR3: CASSYEGWTEVFF; DNA: TGTGCCAGCAGTTACGAGGGGTGGACTGAAGTTTTCTTT
J: TRBJ2-3; V: TRBV12-3/TRBV12-4; size: NA; D: NA; CDR3: CASSLRGSTDTQYF; DNA: TGTGCCAGCAGTTTAAGGGGATCCACAGATACGCAGTATTTT
J: TRBJ2-5; V: TRBV3-1; size: NA; D: NA; CDR3: CASSLTMVKETQYF; DNA: TGTGCCAGCAGCCTGACAATGGTCAAAGAGACCCAGTACTTC
J: TRBJ1-4; V: TRBV4-1; size: NA; D: TRBD1; CDR3: CASSPAHQTGTDNEKLFF; DNA: TGCGCCAGCAGCCCTGCCCATCAGACCGGGACAGATAATGAAAAACTGTTTTTT
J: TRBJ1-2; V: TRBV29-1; size: NA; D: NA; CDR3: CSVEDRRGGGYTF; DNA: TGCAGCGTTGAAGATAGGCGTGGTGGGGGCTACACCTTC
J: TRBJ2-3; V: TRBV20-1; size: NA; D: NA; CDR3: CSAPQGITDTQYF; DNA: TGCAGTGCTCCCCAGGGGATCACAGATACGCAGTATTTT
J: TRBJ2-3; V: TRBV27; size: NA; D: NA; CDR3: CASSFQITDTQYF; DNA: TGTGCCAGCAGTTTTCAGATCACAGATACGCAGTATTTT
J: TRBJ1-1; V: TRBV3-1; size: NA; D: NA; CDR3: CASSYDPVMNTEAFF; DNA: TGTGCCAGCAGCTACGACCCCGTAATGAACACTGAAGCTTTCTTT
J: TRBJ2-5; V: TRBV12-3/TRBV12-4; size: NA; D: TRBD1; CDR3: CASSFSGQQETQYF; DNA: TGTGCCAGCAGTTTCTCGGGACAGCAAGAGACCCAGTACTTC
J: TRBJ1-6; V: TRBV13; size: NA; D: NA; CDR3: CASSFRLRDGYNSPLHF; DNA: TGTGCCAGCAGCTTTCGTTTGAGGGACGGGTATAATTCACCCCTCCACTTT
J: TRBJ1-2; V: TRBV4-1; size: once; D: NA; CDR3: CASSQDLAGYTF; DNA: TGCGCCAGCAGCCAAGATCTAGCTGGCTACACCTTC
J: TRBJ1-5; V: TRBV6-1; size: few; D: NA; CDR3: CASSLGVQPQHF; DNA: TGTGCCAGCAGTTTGGGGGTTCAGCCCCAGCATTTT
J: TRBJ2-6; V: TRBV4-1; size: NA; D: NA; CDR3: CASAVVSGANVLTF; DNA: TGCGCCAGTGCAGTTGTCTCTGGGGCCAACGTCCTGACTTTC
J: TRBJ2-1; V: TRBV12-3/TRBV12-4; size: NA; D: NA; CDR3: CALGGYNEQFF; DNA: TGTGCCTTAGGGGGATACAATGAGCAGTTCTTC
J: TRBJ1-6; V: TRBV6-2/TRBV6-3; size: NA; D: NA; CDR3: CASTDLREPNSPLHF; DNA: TGTGCCAGCACGGATCTCCGGGAGCCAAATTCACCCCTCCACTTT
J: TRBJ2-7; V: TRBV20-1; size: NA; D: NA; CDR3: CSATVRGMPYEQYF; DNA: TGCAGTGCTACCGTCCGGGGAATGCCCTACGAGCAGTACTTC
J: TRBJ2-5; V: TRBV15; size: NA; D: NA; CDR3: CATSRGMAGQETQYF; DNA: TGTGCCACCAGCAGAGGGATGGCGGGGCAAGAGACCCAGTACTTC
J: TRBJ1-3; V: TRBV3-1; size: once; D: NA; CDR3: CASSQRAALSGNTIYF; DNA: TGTGCCAGCAGCCAACGGGCAGCCCTCTCTGGAAACACCATATATTTT
J: TRBJ2-7; V: TRBV6-5; size: NA; D: TRBD1; CDR3: CASSQESGGPYEQYF; DNA: TGTGCCAGCAGCCAGGAATCAGGGGGCCCTTACGAGCAGTACTTC
J: TRBJ2-7; V: TRBV27; size: many; D: NA; CDR3: CASSLSGEQYF; DNA: TGTGCCAGCAGTTTAAGCGGCGAGCAGTACTTC
J: TRBJ2-7; V: TRBV27; size: NA; D: NA; CDR3: CASSLNGGIYREQYF; DNA: TGTGCCAGCAGTTTAAACGGCGGGATCTACCGGGAGCAGTACTTC
J: TRBJ1-1; V: TRBV7-9; size: NA; D: NA; CDR3: CASSSGILNTEAFF; DNA: TGTGCCAGCAGCTCTGGAATTTTGAACACTGAAGCTTTCTTT
J: TRBJ2-7; V: TRBV29-1; size: NA; D: TRBD1; CDR3: CSVATGTTYEQYF; DNA: TGCAGCGTTGCGACAGGGACAACCTACGAGCAGTACTTC
J: TRBJ1-5; V: TRBV4-1; size: NA; D: NA; CDR3: CASSQAGDNQPQHF; DNA: TGCGCCAGCAGCCAAGCAGGGGACAATCAGCCCCAGCATTTT
J: TRBJ2-7; V: TRBV4-1; size: NA; D: NA; CDR3: CASSQEGRTYSYEQYF; DNA: TGCGCCAGCAGCCAAGAGGGGCGCACGTACTCCTACGAGCAGTACTTC
J: TRBJ1-2; V: TRBV7-9; size: NA; D: TRBD1; CDR3: CASSYPRTGVHYGYTF; DNA: TGTGCCAGCAGCTACCCACGGACAGGGGTTCACTATGGCTACACCTTC
J: TRBJ2-7; V: TRBV15; size: once; D: NA; CDR3: CATSDSSKQIYEQYF; DNA: TGTGCCACCAGCGACTCGTCTAAACAGATCTACGAGCAGTACTTC
J: TRBJ2-7; V: TRBV28; size: NA; D: TRBD2; CDR3: CASSFDLLTSGRGEQYF; DNA: TGTGCCAGCAGCTTCGATTTGTTGACTAGCGGAAGGGGGGAGCAGTACTTC
J: TRBJ2-1; V: TRBV13; size: NA; D: TRBD2; CDR3: CASSSYGAGGPYEQFF; DNA: TGTGCCAGCAGCTCCTACGGCGCGGGGGGGCCCTACGAGCAGTTCTTC
J: TRBJ2-1; V: TRBV27; size: NA; D: NA; CDR3: CASSYNQGHEQFF; DNA: TGTGCCAGCAGTTACAACCAGGGACATGAGCAGTTCTTC
J: TRBJ2-3; V: TRBV5-1; size: NA; D: TRBD2; CDR3: CASSLGLAGREDTQYF; DNA: TGCGCCAGCAGCTTGGGGCTAGCGGGGCGCGAAGATACGCAGTATTTT
J: TRBJ2-7; V: TRBV10-1; size: NA; D: TRBD1; CDR3: CASSRFGDRGGYEQYF; DNA: TGCGCCAGCAGCAGGTTTGGGGACAGGGGAGGATACGAGCAGTACTTC
J: TRBJ1-1; V: TRBV19; size: NA; D: NA; CDR3: CATLGARDTEAFF; DNA: TGTGCCACCTTGGGGGCGAGGGACACTGAAGCTTTCTTT